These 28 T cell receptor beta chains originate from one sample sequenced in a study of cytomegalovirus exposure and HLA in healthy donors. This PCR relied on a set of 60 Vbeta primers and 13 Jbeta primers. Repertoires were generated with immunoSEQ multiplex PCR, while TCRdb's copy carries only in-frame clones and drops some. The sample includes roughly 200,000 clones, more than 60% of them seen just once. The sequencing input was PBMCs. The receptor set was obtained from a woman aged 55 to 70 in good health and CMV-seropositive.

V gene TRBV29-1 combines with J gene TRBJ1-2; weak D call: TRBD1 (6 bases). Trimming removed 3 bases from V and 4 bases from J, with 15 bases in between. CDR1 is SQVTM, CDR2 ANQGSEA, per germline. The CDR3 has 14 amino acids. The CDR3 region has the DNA TGCAGCGTTGATCTGGTGGACAGTTCCTATGGCTACACCTTC. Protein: CSVDLVDSSYGYTF. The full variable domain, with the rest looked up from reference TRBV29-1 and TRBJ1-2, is SAVISQKPSRDICQRGTSLTIQCQVDSQVTMMFWYRQQPGQSLTLIATANQGSEATYESGFVIDKFPISRPNLTFSTLTVSNMSPEDSSIYLCSVDLVDSSYGYTFGSGTRLTVV.

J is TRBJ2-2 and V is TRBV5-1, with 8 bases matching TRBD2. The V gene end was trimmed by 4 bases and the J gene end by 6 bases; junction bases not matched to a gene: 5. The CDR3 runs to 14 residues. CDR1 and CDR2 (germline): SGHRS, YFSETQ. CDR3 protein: CASSHGRAAGELFF. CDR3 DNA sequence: TGCGCCAGCAGCCACGGGAGGGCGGCCGGGGAGCTGTTTTTT.

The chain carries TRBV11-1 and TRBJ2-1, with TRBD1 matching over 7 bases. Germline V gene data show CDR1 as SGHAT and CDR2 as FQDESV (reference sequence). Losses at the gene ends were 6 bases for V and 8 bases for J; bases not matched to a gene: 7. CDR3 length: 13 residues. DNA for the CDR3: TGTGCCAGCAGGGACATTACAGGGGATGAGCAGTTCTTC. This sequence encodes CASRDITGDEQFF.

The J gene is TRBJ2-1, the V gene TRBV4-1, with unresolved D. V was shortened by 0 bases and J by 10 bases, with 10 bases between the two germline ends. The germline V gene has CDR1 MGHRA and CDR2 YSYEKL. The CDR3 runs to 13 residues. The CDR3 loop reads CASSQDPRAEQFF. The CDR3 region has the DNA TGCGCCAGCAGCCAAGACCCCCGAGCGGAGCAGTTCTTC.

The CDR3: CASSKLPGQGGEKLFF. The CDR3 region has the DNA TGTGCCAGCAGCAAATTACCGGGACAGGGGGGTGAAAAACTGTTTTTT. The rearrangement uses TRBV9 and TRBJ1-4; TRBD1 matches at 11 bases. Trimming removed 4 bases from V and 7 bases from J; junction bases left unmatched: 9. This CDR3 is built from 16 residues. Germline values: CDR1 SGDLS, CDR2 YYNGEE.

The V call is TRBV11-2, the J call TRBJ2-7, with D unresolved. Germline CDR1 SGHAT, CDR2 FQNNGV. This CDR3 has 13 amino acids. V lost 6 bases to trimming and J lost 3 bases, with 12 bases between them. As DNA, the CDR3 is TGTGCCAGCAGTAACTTATTGATCTACGAGCAGTACTTC. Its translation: CASSNLLIYEQYF. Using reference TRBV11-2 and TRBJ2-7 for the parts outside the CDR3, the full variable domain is EAGVAQSPRYKIIEKRQSVAFWCNPISGHATLYWYQQILGQGPKLLIQFQNNGVVDDSQLPKDRFSAERLKGVDSTLKIQPAKLEDSAVYLCASSNLLIYEQYFGPGTRLTVT.

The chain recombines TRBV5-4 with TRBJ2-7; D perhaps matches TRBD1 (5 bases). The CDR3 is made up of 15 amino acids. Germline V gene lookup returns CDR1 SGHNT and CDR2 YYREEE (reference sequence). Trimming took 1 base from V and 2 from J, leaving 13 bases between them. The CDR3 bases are TGTGCCAGCAGCTTGTTCGGCAGGGCCCCCTACGAGCAGTACTTC. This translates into CASSLFGRAPYEQYF.

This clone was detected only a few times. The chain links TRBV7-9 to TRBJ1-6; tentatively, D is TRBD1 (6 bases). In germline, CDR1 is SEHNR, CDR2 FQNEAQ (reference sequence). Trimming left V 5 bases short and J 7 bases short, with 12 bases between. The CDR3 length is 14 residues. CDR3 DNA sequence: TGTGCCAGCAGCGAGGACAGCATGAATTCACCCCTCCACTTT. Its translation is CASSEDSMNSPLHF.

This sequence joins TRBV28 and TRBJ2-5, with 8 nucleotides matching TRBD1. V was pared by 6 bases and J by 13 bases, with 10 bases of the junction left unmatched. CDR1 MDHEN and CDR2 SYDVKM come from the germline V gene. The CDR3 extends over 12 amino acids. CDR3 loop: CASSRQGRTWYF. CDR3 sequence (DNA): TGTGCCAGCAGCAGACAGGGGAGAACCTGGTACTTC.

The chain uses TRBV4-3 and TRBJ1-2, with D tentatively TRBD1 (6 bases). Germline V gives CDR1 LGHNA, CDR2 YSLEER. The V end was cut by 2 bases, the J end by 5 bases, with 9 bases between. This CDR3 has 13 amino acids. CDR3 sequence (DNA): TGCGCCAGCAGCCAAACAGGGTTATATGGCTACACCTTC. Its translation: CASSQTGLYGYTF.

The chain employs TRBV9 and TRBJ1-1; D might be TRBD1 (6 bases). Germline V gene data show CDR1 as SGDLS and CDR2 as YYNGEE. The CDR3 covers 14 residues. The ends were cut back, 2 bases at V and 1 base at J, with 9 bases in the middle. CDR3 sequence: CASSVMDRNTEAFF. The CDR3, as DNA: TGTGCCAGCAGCGTCATGGACAGGAACACTGAAGCTTTCTTT.

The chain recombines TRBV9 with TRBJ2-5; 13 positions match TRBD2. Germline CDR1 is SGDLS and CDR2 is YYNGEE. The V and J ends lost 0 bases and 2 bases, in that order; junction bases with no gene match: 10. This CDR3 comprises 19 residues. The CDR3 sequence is CASSVGTSGRGMRQETQYF. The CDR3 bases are TGTGCCAGCAGCGTAGGAACTAGCGGGAGGGGGATGAGACAAGAGACCCAGTACTTC. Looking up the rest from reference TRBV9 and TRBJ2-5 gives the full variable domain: DSGVTQTPKHLITATGQRVTLRCSPRSGDLSVYWYQQSLDQGLQFLIQYYNGEERAKGNILERFSAQQFPDLHSELNLSSLELGDSALYFCASSVGTSGRGMRQETQYFGPGTRLLVL.

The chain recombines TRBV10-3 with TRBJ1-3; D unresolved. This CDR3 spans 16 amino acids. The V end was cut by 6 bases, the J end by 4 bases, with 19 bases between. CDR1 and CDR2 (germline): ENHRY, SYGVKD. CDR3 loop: CAIRRTEASGGNTIYF. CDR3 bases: TGTGCCATCAGGAGAACAGAGGCTTCGGGGGGAAACACCATATATTTT.

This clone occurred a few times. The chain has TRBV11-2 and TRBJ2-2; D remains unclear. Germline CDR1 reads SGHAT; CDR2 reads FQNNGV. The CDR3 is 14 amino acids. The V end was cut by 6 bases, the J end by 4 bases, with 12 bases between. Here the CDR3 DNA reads TGTGCCAGCAGTCTTACGAGATCCACCGGGGAGCTGTTTTTT. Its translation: CASSLTRSTGELFF.

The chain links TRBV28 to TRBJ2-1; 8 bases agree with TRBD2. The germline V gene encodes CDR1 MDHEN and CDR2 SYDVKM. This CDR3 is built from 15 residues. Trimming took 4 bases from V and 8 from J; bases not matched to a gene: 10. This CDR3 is CASSSSGGDMYEQFF. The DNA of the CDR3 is TGTGCCAGCAGTTCGTCGGGGGGGGACATGTATGAGCAGTTCTTC.

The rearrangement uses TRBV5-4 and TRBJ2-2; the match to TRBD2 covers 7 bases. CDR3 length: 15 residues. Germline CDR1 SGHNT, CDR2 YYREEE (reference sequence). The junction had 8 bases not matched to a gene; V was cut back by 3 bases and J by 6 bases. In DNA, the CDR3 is TGTGCCAGCAGCTGGCGGGGGACCGTTCCCGGGGAGCTGTTTTTT. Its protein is CASSWRGTVPGELFF.

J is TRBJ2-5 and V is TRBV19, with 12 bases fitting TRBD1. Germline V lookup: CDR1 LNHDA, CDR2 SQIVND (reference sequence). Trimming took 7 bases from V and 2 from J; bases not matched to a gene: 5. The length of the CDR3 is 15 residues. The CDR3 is CASTGTGGPQETQYF. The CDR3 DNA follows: TGTGCCAGTACTGGGACAGGGGGCCCTCAAGAGACCCAGTACTTC.

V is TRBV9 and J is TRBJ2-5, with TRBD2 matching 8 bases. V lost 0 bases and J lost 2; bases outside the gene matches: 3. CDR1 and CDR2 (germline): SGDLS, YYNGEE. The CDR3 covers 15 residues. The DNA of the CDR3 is TGTGCCAGCAGCGTAGGGGGACTAGGGCAAGAGACCCAGTACTTC. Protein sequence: CASSVGGLGQETQYF.

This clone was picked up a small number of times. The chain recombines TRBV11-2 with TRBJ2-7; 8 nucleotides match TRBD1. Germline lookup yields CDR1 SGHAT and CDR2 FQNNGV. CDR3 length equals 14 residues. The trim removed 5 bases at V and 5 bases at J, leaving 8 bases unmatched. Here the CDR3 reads CASSQGQGDNEQYF. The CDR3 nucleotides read TGTGCCAGCAGCCAAGGACAGGGAGACAACGAGCAGTACTTC.

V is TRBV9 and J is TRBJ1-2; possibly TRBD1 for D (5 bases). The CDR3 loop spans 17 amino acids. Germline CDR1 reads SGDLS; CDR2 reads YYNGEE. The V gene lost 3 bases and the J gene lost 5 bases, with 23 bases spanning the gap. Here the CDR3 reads CASSDRIRQPSRYGYTF. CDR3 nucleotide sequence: TGTGCCAGCAGCGACCGCATTAGACAGCCGAGCAGGTATGGCTACACCTTC.

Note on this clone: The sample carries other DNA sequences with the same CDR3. The CDR3 is CASSSDRAGNTIYF. CDR3 bases: TGCGCCAGCAGCTCGGACAGAGCTGGAAACACCATATATTTT. The V and J genes are TRBV5-1 and TRBJ1-3; possibly TRBD1 for D (6 bases). The CDR3 covers 14 residues. Germline V CDR1 and CDR2: SGHRS, YFSETQ. V lost 3 bases to trimming and J lost 2 bases, with 9 bases between them.

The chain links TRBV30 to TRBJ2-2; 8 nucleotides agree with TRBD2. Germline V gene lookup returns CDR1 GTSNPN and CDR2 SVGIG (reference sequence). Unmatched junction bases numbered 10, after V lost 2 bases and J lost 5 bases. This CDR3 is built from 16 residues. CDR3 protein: CAWSLTGGPGTGELFF. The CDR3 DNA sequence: TGTGCCTGGAGTTTGACGGGAGGGCCTGGGACCGGGGAGCTGTTTTTT.

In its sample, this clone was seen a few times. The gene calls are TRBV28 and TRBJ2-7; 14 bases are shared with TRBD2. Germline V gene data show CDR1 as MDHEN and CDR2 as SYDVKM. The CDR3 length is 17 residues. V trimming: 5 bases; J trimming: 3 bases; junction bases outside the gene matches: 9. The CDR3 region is CASSAGTSGGNNYEQYF. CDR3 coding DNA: TGTGCCAGCAGTGCCGGGACTAGCGGGGGCAATAACTACGAGCAGTACTTC.

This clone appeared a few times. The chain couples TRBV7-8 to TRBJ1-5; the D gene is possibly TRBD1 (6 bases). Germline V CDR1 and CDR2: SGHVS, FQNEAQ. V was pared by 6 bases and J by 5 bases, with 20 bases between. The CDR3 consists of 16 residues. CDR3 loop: CASSTSRTAIDQPQHF. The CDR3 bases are TGTGCCAGCAGTACATCTCGGACAGCCATTGATCAGCCCCAGCATTTT.

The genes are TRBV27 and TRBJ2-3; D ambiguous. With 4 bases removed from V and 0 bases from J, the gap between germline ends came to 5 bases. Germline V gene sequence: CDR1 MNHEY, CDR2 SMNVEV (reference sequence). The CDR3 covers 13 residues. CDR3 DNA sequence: TGTGCCAGCAGTTCCTTTAGCACAGATACGCAGTATTTT. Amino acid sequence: CASSSFSTDTQYF.

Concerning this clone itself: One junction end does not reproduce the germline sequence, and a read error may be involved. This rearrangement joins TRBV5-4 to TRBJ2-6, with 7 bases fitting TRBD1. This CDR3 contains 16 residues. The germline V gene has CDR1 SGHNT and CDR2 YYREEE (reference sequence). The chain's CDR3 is CASSSNRDSLLNGLTF. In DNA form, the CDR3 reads TGTGCCAGCAGCAGTAACCGGGACAGCCTCCTCAACGGCCTGACTTTC.

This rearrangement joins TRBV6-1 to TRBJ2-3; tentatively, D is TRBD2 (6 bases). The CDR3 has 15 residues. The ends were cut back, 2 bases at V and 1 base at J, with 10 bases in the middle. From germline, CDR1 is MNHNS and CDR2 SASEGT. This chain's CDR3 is CASSEPGEGTDTQYF. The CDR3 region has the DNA TGTGCCAGCAGTGAACCGGGGGAGGGCACAGATACGCAGTATTTT.

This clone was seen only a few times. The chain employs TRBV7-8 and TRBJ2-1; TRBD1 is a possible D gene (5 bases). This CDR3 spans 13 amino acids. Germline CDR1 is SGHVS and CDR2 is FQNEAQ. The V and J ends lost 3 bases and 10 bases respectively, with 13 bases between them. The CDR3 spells CASSLSNRMEQFF. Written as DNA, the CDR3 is TGTGCCAGCAGCTTGTCTAACAGGATGGAGCAGTTCTTC.